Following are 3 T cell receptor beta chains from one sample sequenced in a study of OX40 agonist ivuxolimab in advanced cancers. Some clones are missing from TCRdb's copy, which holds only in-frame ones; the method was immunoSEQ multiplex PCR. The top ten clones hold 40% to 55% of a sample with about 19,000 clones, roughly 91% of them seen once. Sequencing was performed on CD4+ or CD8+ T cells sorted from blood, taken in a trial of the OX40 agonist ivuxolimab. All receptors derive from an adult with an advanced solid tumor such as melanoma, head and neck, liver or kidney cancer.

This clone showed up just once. The CDR3: CASSQESGTLLYNEQFF. The DNA for the CDR3 is TGCGCCAGCAGCCAAGAGAGCGGGACCCTACTCTACAATGAGCAGTTCTTC. The V and J genes are TRBV4-1 and TRBJ2-1; 7 nucleotides align to TRBD2. The CDR3 totals 17 residues. Germline CDR1 MGHRA, CDR2 YSYEKL. The junction had 8 bases not matched to a gene; V was cut back by 0 bases and J by 3 bases.

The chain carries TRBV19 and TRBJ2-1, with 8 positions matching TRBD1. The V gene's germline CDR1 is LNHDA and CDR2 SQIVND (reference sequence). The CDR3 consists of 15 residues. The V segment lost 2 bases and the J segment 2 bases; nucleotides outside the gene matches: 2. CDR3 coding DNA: TGTGCCAGTAGTATACAGGACAGGGCCTACAATGAGCAGTTCTTC. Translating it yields CASSIQDRAYNEQFF. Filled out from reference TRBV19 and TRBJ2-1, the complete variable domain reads DGGITQSPKYLFRKEGQNVTLSCEQNLNHDAMYWYRQDPGQGLRLIYYSQIVNDFQKGDIAEGYSVSREKKESFPLTVTSAQKNPTAFYLCASSIQDRAYNEQFFGPGTRLTVL.

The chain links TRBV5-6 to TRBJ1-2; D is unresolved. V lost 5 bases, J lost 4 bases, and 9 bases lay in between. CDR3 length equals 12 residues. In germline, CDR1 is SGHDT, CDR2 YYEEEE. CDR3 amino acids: CASSFRSYGYTF. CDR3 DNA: TGTGCCAGCAGTTTTAGGTCCTATGGCTACACCTTC. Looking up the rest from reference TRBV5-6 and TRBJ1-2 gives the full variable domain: DAGVTQSPTHLIKTRGQQVTLRCSPKSGHDTVSWYQQALGQGPQFIFQYYEEEERQRGNFPDRFSGHQFPNYSSELNVNALLLGDSALYLCASSFRSYGYTFGSGTRLTVV.